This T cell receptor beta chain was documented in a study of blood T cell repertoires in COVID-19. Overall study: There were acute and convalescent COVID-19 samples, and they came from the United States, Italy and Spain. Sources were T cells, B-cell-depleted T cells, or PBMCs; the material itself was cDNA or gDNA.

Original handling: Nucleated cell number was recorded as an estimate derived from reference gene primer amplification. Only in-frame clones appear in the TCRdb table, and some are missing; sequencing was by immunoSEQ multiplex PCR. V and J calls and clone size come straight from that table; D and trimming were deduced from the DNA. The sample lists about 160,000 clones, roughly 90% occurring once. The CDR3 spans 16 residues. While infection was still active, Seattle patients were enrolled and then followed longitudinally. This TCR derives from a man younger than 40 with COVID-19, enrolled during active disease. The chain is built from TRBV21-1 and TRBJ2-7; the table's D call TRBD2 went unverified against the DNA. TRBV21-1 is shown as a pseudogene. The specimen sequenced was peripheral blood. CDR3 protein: CASSNEGPPSGNEQYF. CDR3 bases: TGTGCCAGCAGCAATGAGGGACCTCCCAGCGGGAACGAGCAGTACTTC.